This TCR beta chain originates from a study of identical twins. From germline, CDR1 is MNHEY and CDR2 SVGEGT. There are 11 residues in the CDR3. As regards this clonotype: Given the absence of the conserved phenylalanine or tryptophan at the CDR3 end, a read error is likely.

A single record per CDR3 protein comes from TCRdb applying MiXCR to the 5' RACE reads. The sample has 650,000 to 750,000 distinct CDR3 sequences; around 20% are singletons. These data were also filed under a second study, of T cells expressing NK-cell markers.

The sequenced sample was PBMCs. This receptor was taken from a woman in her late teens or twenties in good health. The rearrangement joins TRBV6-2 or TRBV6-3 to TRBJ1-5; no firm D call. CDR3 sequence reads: CARYSNQPQHI. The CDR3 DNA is TGTGCTCGGTATAGCAATCAGCCCCAGCATATT.